This TCR beta chain was observed in a study of T cells in Graves' hyperthyroidism and ophthalmopathy. Study details: Peripheral blood samples were taken at initial diagnosis, prior to any treatment.

Amplification of TCR beta CDR3 regions was performed using RNA transcripts as template. In the first-round RT-PCR of the TCR CDR3, the HTBI primer set was used. TCRdb processed the multiplex PCR reads anew with MiXCR; each CDR3 protein has one entry. Counted here are some 500,000 distinct CDR3 sequences, 16% occurring once; the ten biggest clones make up less than 30%. This clonotype was seen more than once but under ten times. Per the germline V gene, CDR1 is MGHRA and CDR2 is YSYEKL. The CDR3 has 15 amino acids. V shed 2 bases and J shed 0 bases, with 11 bases lying between them. Patients with uncontrolled infections, other autoimmune diseases, pregnancy or lactation were excluded.

This chain connects TRBV4-1 to TRBJ2-7; D possibly corresponds to TRBD2 (6 bases). What was sequenced was blood. This sequence was found in a woman under 40 with Graves' ophthalmopathy. CDR3 nucleotides: TGCGCCAGCAGCCAAATACGGGGGAACTCCTACGAGCAGTACTTC. It yields the protein CASSQIRGNSYEQYF.